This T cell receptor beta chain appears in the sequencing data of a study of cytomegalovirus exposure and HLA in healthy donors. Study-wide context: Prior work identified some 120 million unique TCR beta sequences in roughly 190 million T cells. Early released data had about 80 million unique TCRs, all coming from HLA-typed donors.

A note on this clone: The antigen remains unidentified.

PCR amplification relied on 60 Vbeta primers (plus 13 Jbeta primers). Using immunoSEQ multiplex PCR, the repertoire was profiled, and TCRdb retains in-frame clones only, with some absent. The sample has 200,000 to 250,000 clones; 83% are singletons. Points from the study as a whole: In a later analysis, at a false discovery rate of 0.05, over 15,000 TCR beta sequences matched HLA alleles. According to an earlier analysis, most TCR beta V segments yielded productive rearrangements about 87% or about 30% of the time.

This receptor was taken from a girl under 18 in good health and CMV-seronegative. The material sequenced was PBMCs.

The CDR3 protein is CASSVGTGGNGYTF. CDR3 DNA: TGTGCCAGCAGTGTCGGGACAGGGGGAAATGGCTACACCTTC. This chain joins TRBV6-6 and TRBJ1-2, with TRBD1 identical over 11 bases. The ends lost 5 bases at V and 6 bases at J; junction bases unmatched: 5. This CDR3 comprises 14 residues. Germline lookup yields CDR1 MNHNY and CDR2 SVGAGI (reference sequence).